This TCR beta chain was profiled in a study of control samples from healthy donors and cancer patients (dated by TCRdb to the early 2020s). As to this clone: The specificity of this receptor is unknown. Base qualities are missing; no much larger clone stands one base away.

The germline ends are 13 bases apart after V is trimmed by 2 bases and J by 7 bases. CDR1 is given as SGHDT and CDR2 as YYEEEE, both from the germline V gene. Its CDR3 holds 15 amino acids, cysteine through phenylalanine. Only the CDR3 DNA is retained, 45 bases long and in frame from the first base. Library preparation was by the immunoSEQ multiplex PCR assay. Entries here come from immuneACCESS through TCRdb and include only in-frame sequences with V and J called. Some clones fail to appear in such tables; in the studies checked, an unresolved V gene covers under half of the shortfall, and the cause of the remainder is unknown. The sample records about 58,000 clones, 90% of which are singletons. Under 7% of the sample is held by the ten biggest clonotypes.

The clonotype comes from a man aged 60 to 75 with colorectal cancer. The V gene is TRBV5-6 and the J gene is TRBJ1-6; the D segment could be TRBD1, given 5 matching bases. The sequenced material came from PBMCs. The CDR3 here reads CASSLAGRTNSPLHF. The bases are TGTGCCAGCAGCTTAGCGGGCAGGACAAATTCACCCCTCCACTTT.